These 2 T cell receptor beta chains were sequenced from one sample in a study of response to subunit inactivated influenza vaccine. TCRdb re-called the RT-PCR reads through MiXCR, storing one row per CDR3 protein. The sample consists of more than 600,000 distinct CDR3 sequences, 15% to 20% of them appearing once. The sample in question was PBMCs from blood, obtained roughly 5 days after vaccination. These receptors originate from a man aged 50 to 60 who received an inactivated influenza vaccine.

This rearrangement joins TRBV10-2 to TRBJ2-1, with D maybe TRBD2 (5 bases). The germline CDR1 and CDR2 sequences are WSHSY and SAAADI. This CDR3 contains 13 residues. Between the trimmed V and J ends, which lost 7 bases and 2 bases, there was a span of 9 bases. The CDR3 DNA reads TGCGCCAGCACCGGGAACGCCTACAATGAGCAGTTCTTC. This sequence encodes CASTGNAYNEQFF.

This clonotype showed up many times. This chain joins TRBV12-3 or TRBV12-4 and TRBJ1-6, with a weak D call TRBD1 (5 bases). V shed 5 bases and J shed 7 bases, with 9 bases lying between them. This CDR3 contains 13 residues. CDR3 coding DNA: TGTGCCAGCAGTCCACGACAGAATTCACCCCTCCACTTT. Translated: CASSPRQNSPLHF.